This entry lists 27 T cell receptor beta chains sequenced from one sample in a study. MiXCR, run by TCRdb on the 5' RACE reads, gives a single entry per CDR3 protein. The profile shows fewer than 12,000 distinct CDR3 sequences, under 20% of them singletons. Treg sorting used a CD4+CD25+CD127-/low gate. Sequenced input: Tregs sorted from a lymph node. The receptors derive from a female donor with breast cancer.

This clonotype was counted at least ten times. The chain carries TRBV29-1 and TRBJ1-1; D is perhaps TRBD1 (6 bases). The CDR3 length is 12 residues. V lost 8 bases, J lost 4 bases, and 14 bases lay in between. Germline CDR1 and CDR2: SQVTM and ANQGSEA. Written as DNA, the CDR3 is TGCAGCTTGAGGGGGGTGGGCACTGAAGCTTTCTTT. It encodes CSLRGVGTEAFF.

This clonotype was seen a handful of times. The DNA of the CDR3 is TGTGCCAGCAGCTTAATAAAGGGGCTACGCACAGATACGCAGTATTTT. It codes for CASSLIKGLRTDTQYF. This chain connects TRBV7-2 to TRBJ2-3, with a possible D match to TRBD1 (5 bases). There are 16 residues in the CDR3. The germline CDR1 and CDR2 sequences are SGHTA and FQGNSA. V shed 2 bases and J shed 1 base, with 13 bases lying between them.

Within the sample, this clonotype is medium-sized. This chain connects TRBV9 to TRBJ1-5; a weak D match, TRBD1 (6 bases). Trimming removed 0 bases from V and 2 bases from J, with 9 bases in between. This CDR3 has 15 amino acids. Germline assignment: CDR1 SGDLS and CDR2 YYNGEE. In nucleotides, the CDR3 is TGTGCCAGCAGCGTAGGAGGGGGAGGCAATCAGCCCCAGCATTTT. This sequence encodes CASSVGGGGNQPQHF.

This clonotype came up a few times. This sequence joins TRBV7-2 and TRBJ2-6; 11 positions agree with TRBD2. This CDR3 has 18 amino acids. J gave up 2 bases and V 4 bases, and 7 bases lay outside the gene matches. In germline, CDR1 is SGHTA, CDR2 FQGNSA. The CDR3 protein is CASSSTRSGRAGANVLTF. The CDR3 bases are TGTGCCAGCAGCTCTACCCGTAGCGGGAGGGCTGGGGCCAACGTCCTGACTTTC. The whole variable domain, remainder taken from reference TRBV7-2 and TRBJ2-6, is GAGVSQSPSNKVTEKGKDVELRCDPISGHTALYWYRQSLGQGLEFLIYFQGNSAPDKSGLPSDRFSAERTGGSVSTLTIQRTQQEDSAVYLCASSSTRSGRAGANVLTFGAGSRLTVL.

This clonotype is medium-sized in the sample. CDR3 residues: CASSWFPGTDHFYGYTF. The CDR3 DNA follows: TGTGCCAGCAGCTGGTTCCCAGGGACAGACCATTTTTATGGCTACACCTTC. This chain joins TRBV7-2 and TRBJ1-2; 7 bases are shared with TRBD1. V was pared by 4 bases and J by 5 bases, with 16 bases of the junction left unmatched. CDR1 SGHTA and CDR2 FQGNSA come from the germline V gene. The length of the CDR3 is 17 residues.

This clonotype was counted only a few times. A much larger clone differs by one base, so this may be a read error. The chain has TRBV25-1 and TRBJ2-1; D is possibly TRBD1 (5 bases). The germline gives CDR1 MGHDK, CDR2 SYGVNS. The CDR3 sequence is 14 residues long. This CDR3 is CASSEQGTHNELFF. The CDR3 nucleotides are TGTGCCAGCAGTGAACAGGGAACCCACAATGAGCTGTTCTTC.

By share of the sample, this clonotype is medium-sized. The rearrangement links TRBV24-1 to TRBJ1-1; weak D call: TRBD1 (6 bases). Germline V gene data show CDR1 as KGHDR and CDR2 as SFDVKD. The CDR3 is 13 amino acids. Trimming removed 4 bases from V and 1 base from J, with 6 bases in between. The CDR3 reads CATSETGNTEAFF. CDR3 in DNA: TGTGCCACCAGTGAGACAGGGAACACTGAAGCTTTCTTT.

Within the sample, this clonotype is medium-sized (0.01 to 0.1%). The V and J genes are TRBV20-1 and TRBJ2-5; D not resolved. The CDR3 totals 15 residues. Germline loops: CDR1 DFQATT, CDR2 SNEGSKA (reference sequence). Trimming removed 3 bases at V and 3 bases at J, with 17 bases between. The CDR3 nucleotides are TGCAGTGCTAGTATTTCAAGGACCTTCAAAGAGACCCAGTACTTC. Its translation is CSASISRTFKETQYF.

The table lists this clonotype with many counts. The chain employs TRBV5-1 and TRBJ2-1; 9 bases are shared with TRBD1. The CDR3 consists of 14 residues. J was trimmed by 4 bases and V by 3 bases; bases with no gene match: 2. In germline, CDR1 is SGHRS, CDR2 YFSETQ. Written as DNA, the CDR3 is TGCGCCAGCAGCTCCGGGACAGGGTACAATGAGCAGTTCTTC. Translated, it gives CASSSGTGYNEQFF. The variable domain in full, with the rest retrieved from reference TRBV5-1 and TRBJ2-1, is KAGVTQTPRYLIKTRGQQVTLSCSPISGHRSVSWYQQTPGQGLQFLFEYFSETQRNKGNFPGRFSGRQFSNSRSEMNVSTLELGDSALYLCASSSGTGYNEQFFGPGTRLTVL.

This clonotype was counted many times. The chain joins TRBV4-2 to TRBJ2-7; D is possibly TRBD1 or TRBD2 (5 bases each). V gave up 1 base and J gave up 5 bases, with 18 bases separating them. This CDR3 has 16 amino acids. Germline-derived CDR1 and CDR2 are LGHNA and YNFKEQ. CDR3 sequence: CASSQALGNRGDEQYF. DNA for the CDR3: TGTGCCAGCAGCCAAGCCCTGGGCAACCGAGGGGACGAGCAGTACTTC.

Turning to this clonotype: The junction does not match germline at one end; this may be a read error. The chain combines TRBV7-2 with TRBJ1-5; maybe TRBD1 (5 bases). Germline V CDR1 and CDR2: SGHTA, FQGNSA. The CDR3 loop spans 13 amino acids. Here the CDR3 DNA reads TGTGCCAGCAGCGTATGGGGCAATCAGCCCCAGCAGTTT. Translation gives CASSVWGNQPQQF.

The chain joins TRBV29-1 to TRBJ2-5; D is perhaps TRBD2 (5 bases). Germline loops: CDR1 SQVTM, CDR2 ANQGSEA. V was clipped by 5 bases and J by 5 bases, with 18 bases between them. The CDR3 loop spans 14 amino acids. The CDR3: CSVSIWGVGETQYF. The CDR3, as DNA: TGCAGCGTTTCGATCTGGGGAGTTGGGGAGACCCAGTACTTC.

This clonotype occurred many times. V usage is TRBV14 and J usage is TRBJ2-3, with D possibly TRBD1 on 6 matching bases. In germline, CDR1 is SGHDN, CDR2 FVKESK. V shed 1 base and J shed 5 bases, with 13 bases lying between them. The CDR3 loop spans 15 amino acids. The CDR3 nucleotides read TGTGCCAGCAGCCAAGGCGGACAGAAAGGAGATACGCAGTATTTT. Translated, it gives CASSQGGQKGDTQYF.

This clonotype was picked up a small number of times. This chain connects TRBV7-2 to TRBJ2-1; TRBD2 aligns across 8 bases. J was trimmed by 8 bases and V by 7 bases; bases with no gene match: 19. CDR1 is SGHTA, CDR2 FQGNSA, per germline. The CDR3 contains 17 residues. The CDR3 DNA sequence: TGTGCCAGCACCCCCGGGGGTAGCGGGATGTGGTTACATGAGCAGTTCTTC. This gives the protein CASTPGGSGMWLHEQFF.

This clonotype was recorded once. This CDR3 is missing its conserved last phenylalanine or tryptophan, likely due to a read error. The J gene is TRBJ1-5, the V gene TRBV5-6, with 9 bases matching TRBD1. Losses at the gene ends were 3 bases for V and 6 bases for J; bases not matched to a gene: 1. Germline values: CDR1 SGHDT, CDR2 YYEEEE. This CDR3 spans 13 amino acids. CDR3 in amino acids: CASSWDRVQPQHL. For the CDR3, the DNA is TGTGCCAGCAGCTGGGACAGGGTTCAGCCCCAGCATTTG.

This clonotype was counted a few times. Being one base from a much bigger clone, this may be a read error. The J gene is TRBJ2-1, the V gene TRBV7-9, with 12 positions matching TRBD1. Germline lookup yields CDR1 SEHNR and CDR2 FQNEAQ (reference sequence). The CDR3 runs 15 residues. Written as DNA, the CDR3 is TGTGCCAGCAGCTCCTGGGGGACAGGGGGCTTTGAGCAGCTCTTC. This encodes CASSSWGTGGFEQLF.

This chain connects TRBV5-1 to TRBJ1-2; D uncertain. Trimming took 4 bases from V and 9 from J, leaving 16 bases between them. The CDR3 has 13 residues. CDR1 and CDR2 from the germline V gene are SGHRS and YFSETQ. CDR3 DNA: TGCGCCAGCAGCCCCGGCCCCTCCACTAGCTACACCTTC. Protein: CASSPGPSTSYTF.

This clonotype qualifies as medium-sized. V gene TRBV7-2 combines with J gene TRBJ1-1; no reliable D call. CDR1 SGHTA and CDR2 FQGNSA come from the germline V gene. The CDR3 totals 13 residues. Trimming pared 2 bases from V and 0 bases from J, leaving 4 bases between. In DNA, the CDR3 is TGTGCCAGCAGCTTAATTCTGAACACTGAAGCTTTCTTT. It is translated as CASSLILNTEAFF.

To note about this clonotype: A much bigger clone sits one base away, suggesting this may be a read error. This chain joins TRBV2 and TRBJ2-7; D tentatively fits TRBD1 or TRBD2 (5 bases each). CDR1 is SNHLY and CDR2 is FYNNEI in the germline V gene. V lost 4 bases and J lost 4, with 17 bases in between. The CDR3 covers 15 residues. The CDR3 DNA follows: TGTGCCAGCAGTGGTCGGGGACCCAAGGCATACGAGCAGTACTTC. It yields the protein CASSGRGPKAYEQYF.

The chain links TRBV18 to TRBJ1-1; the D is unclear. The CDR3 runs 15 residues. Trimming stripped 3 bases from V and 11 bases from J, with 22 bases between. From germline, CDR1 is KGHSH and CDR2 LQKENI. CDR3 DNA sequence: TGTGCCAGCTCACCCCTCCGGACCCCGGAATACGGCGCTTTCTTT. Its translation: CASSPLRTPEYGAFF.

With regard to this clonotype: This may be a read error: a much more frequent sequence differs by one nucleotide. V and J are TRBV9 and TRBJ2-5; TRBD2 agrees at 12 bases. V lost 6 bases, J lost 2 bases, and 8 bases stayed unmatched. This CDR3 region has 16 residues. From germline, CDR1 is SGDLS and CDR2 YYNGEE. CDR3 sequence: CASITGLAGFQETQYF. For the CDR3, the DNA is TGTGCCAGCATCACCGGACTAGCGGGGTTTCAAGAGACCCAGTACTTC.

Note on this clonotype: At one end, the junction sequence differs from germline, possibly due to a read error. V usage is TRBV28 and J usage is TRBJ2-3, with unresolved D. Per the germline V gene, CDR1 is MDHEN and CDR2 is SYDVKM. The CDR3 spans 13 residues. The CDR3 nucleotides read TGTGCCAGCAGTTCCATAGGCACAGATACGAAGTATTTT. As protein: CASSSIGTDTKYF.

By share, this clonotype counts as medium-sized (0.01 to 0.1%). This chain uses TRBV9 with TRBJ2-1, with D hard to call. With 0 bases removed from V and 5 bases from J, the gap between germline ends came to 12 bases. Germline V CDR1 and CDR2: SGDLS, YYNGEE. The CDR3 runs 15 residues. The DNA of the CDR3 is TGTGCCAGCAGCGTAGACGGAGCGTCGAACAATGAGCAGTTCTTC. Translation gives CASSVDGASNNEQFF.

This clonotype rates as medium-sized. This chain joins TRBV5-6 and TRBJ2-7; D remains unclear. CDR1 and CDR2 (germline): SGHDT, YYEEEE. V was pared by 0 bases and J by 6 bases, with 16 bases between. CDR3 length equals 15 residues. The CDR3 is CASSLVDRPPLEQYF. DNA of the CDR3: TGTGCCAGCAGCTTGGTCGATCGGCCCCCACTCGAGCAGTACTTC. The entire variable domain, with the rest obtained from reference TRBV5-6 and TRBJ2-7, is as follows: DAGVTQSPTHLIKTRGQQVTLRCSPKSGHDTVSWYQQALGQGPQFIFQYYEEEERQRGNFPDRFSGHQFPNYSSELNVNALLLGDSALYLCASSLVDRPPLEQYFGPGTRLTVT.

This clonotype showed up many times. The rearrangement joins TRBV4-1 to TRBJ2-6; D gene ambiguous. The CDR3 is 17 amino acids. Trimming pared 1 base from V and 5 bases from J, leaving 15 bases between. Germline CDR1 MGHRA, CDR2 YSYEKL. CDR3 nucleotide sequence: TGCGCCAGCAGCCAAGTGAATTCCCGCGCGCGGGCCAACGTCCTGACTTTC. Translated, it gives CASSQVNSRARANVLTF.

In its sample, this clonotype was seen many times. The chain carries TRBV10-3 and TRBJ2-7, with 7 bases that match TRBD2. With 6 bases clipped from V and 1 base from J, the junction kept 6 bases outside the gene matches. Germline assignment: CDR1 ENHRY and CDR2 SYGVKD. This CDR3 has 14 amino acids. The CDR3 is CAIRAGLGSYEQYF. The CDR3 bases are TGTGCCATCAGAGCGGGACTTGGATCCTACGAGCAGTACTTC.

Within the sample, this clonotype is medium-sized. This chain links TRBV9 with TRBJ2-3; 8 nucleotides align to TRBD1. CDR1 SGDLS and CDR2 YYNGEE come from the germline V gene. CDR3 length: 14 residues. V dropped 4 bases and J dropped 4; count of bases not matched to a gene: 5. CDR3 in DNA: TGTGCCAGCAGCACCGGACAGGGCCCAGATACGCAGTATTTT. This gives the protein CASSTGQGPDTQYF.